The rows below give T cell receptor beta chains drawn from one sample of a study of glioma-infiltrating T cells after dendritic cell vaccination. The table came from immunoSEQ multiplex PCR; TCRdb's copy has only in-frame clones and leaves some out. The sample lists about 64,000 clones, about 81% occurring once. Sample: blood, taken before dendritic cell vaccination. Every receptor here comes from a human donor with glioblastoma. The CDR3 runs from the conserved cysteine through the conserved F or W. D genes are given only for firm matches. Clone size appears in some rows only: once, few, many, or a class for an expanded clone.

>.|TRBV11-2|.|TRBJ1-1|14
TGTGCCAGCAGTTCCCGGGACTGGAACACTGAAGCTTTCTTT
CASSSRDWNTEAFF
>.|TRBV15|TRBD2|TRBJ2-7|12
TGTGCCACGCGGGCTAGCGGGGGGTCGCAGTACTTC
CATRASGGSQYF
>.|TRBV18|.|TRBJ1-5|17
TGTGCCAGCTCACCACCGTCCGGGGGGGCAAGCAATCAGCCCCAGCATTTT
CASSPPSGGASNQPQHF
>.|TRBV7-9|.|TRBJ1-1|10
TGTGCCAGCAGTCAGGGTAAAGCTTTCTTT
CASSQGKAFF
>.|TRBV19|.|TRBJ1-2|14
TGTGCCAGTAGTATCCCCCCCGGGAGCCATGGCTACACCTTC
CASSIPPGSHGYTF
>.|TRBV2|.|TRBJ2-7|13
TGTGCCAGCAGTGGGACAGCCACCTACGAGCAGTACTTC
CASSGTATYEQYF
>.|TRBV4-2|.|TRBJ1-3|17
TGTGCCAGCAGCCAAGATTCCGGCAGCGCCTCTGGAAACACCATATATTTT
CASSQDSGSASGNTIYF
>.|TRBV5-1|TRBD1|TRBJ1-2|14
TGCGCCAGCAGCTCTACAGGGGGGGACTATGGCTACACCTTC
CASSSTGGDYGYTF
>.|TRBV7-9|TRBD2|TRBJ2-5|17
TGTGCCAGCAGCCTACGGACTAGCGGGCGTCAGGGAGAGACCCAGTACTTC
CASSLRTSGRQGETQYF
>.|TRBV11-2|.|TRBJ2-5|13
TGTGCCAGCAGCCCCCCCGGGAAAGAGACCCAGTACTTC
CASSPPGKETQYF
>.|TRBV21-1|.|TRBJ2-7|10
TGTGCCAGCTGTTTATACGAGCAGTACTTC
CASCLYEQYF
>.|TRBV5-4|.|TRBJ2-7|13
TGTGCCAGCAGCGCAGGACAGACCTACGAGCAGTACTTC
CASSAGQTYEQYF
>.|TRBV4-1|TRBD1|TRBJ1-2|16
TGCGCCAGCAGCCAACCGGGACAGGGGAGGCACTATGGCTACACCTTC
CASSQPGQGRHYGYTF
>.|TRBV2|.|TRBJ2-3|14
TGTGCCAGCAGTGAACTAGCTTTTGTAGATACGCAGTATTTT
CASSELAFVDTQYF
>.|TRBV19|.|TRBJ1-2|18
TGTGCCAGTAGTCAAAGATGGGGAGGCCTCGCCCTTACCTATGGCTACACCTTC
CASSQRWGGLALTYGYTF
>.|TRBV27|TRBD1|TRBJ2-7|13
TGTGCCACCGCTGCGACAGGGCCTTTCGGGCAGTACTTC
CATAATGPFGQYF
>once|TRBV5-6|TRBD2|TRBJ2-1|15
TGTGCCAGCAGAGAAAGGGGACTAGCGGGAAATGAGCAGTTCTTC
CASRERGLAGNEQFF
>.|TRBV4-1|.|TRBJ1-5|14
TGCGCCAGCAGCCAAGAGGGGGGACGCTGGCCCCAGCATTTT
CASSQEGGRWPQHF
>.|TRBV2|.|TRBJ1-5|12
TGTGCCAGCAGTGAAGGAGCTACGCCCCAGCATTTT
CASSEGATPQHF
>.|TRBV6-5|.|TRBJ1-4|13
TGTGCCAGCAGTTACACCGAGGAGGAAAAACTGTTTTTT
CASSYTEEEKLFF
>.|TRBV6-7|.|TRBJ1-4|15
TGTGCCAGCAGTACCGATAGGACAATTCAGGAAAAACTGTTTTTT
CASSTDRTIQEKLFF
>.|TRBV25-1|TRBD1|TRBJ2-3|15
TGTGCCAGCAGTAAAGGACAGGGAGGCACAGATACGCAGTATTTT
CASSKGQGGTDTQYF
>few|TRBV2|TRBD2|TRBJ2-4|12
TGTGCCAGCTCGGGGGGGGGCGACATTCAGTACTTC
CASSGGGDIQYF
>.|TRBV6-5|TRBD1|TRBJ1-5|14
TGTGCCAGCAGACGGACAGGTCGAAATCAGCCCCAGCATTTT
CASRRTGRNQPQHF
>few|TRBV4-2|TRBD1|TRBJ1-2|15
TGTGCCAGCAGCTCGACGTCCCGGGACAGGGACGGCTACACCTTC
CASSSTSRDRDGYTF
>.|TRBV28|.|TRBJ1-2|14
TGTGCCAGCAGTTTAGGAGGGACGGGTTATGGCTACACCTTC
CASSLGGTGYGYTF
>.|TRBV7-2|.|TRBJ2-1|11
TGTGCCAGCAGCCCCCGAGAGAAGCAGTTCTTC
CASSPREKQFF
>.|TRBV5-1|.|TRBJ2-1|16
TGCGCCAGCAGCTTCCCGACTAGCCAGGGGTCCAATGAGCAGTTCTTC
CASSFPTSQGSNEQFF
>.|TRBV5-1|TRBD1|TRBJ1-5|16
TGCGCCAGCAAGGGGGTGAGGGGGCCTAGCAATCAGCCCCAGCATTTT
CASKGVRGPSNQPQHF
>.|TRBV6-5|.|TRBJ1-3|15
TGTGCCAGCAGTTCGACAGGCACCCGTGGAAACACCATATATTTT
CASSSTGTRGNTIYF
>.|TRBV5-1|TRBD2|TRBJ2-2|18
TGCGCCAGCAGCTCAAGGGGACTACAAAGGGCGAACACCGGGGAGCTGTTTTTT
CASSSRGLQRANTGELFF
>once|TRBV5-4|TRBD1|TRBJ2-3|15
TGTGCCAGCAGCTTGAGACAGGGGAACACAGATACGCAGTATTTT
CASSLRQGNTDTQYF
>.|TRBV5-1|TRBD2|TRBJ2-2|16
TGCGCCAGCAGCTTACAAGCGGGGGGGAACACCGGGGAGCTGTTTTTT
CASSLQAGGNTGELFF
>once|TRBV7-2|TRBD1|TRBJ2-1|16
TGTGCCAGCAGCTTTCCGGGACAGGGATTTATGGATGAGCAGTTCTTC
CASSFPGQGFMDEQFF
>.|TRBV5-6|TRBD1|TRBJ2-1|13
TGTGCCAGCAGCCGGGACAGGGGGCAAGAGCAGTTCTTC
CASSRDRGQEQFF
>.|TRBV7-2|.|TRBJ1-1|13
TGTGCCAGCAGCTCCTTCCCTGACTCTGAAGCTTTCTTT
CASSSFPDSEAFF
>.|TRBV27|.|TRBJ2-7|17
TGTGCCAGCAGTCTAACCTCTCTCGGGGGACCCCCCTACGAGCAGTACTTC
CASSLTSLGGPPYEQYF
>.|TRBV29-1|.|TRBJ1-5|15
TGCAGCGTTGAAGTAACACCAGGGGGCAATCAGCCCCAGCATTTT
CSVEVTPGGNQPQHF
>.|TRBV5-1|.|TRBJ1-2|16
TGCGCCAGCAGCATGCCTTCAGGGGATCGGAACTATGGCTACACCTTC
CASSMPSGDRNYGYTF
>.|TRBV15|.|TRBJ1-4|15
TGTGCCACCAGCAGAGATATGACAACTGATGAAAAACTGTTTTTT
CATSRDMTTDEKLFF
>.|TRBV5-1|TRBD2|TRBJ2-1|17
TGCGCCAGCAGCCGGGGGAGTAGCGGGGGGGCACGCCATGAGCAGTTCTTC
CASSRGSSGGARHEQFF
>once|TRBV15|TRBD2|TRBJ2-3|17
TGTGCCACCAGCAGAGGGCTAGCGGGGGTGGGGGAGGATACGCAGTATTTT
CATSRGLAGVGEDTQYF
>.|TRBV4-1|.|TRBJ1-2|13
TGCGCCAGCAGCCAAGCAGATAACTATGGCTACACCTTC
CASSQADNYGYTF
>.|TRBV19|TRBD1|TRBJ2-3|15
TGTGCCAGTAGTTTCGGACAGGGCGGCACAGATACGCAGTATTTT
CASSFGQGGTDTQYF
>.|TRBV7-7|TRBD1|TRBJ1-5|16
TGTGCTAGCACCAAAACGGACAGGAAAAGCAATCAGCCCCAGCATTTT
CASTKTDRKSNQPQHF
>few|TRBV5-4|TRBD2|TRBJ2-7|15
TGTGCCAGCTCCCGACTAGCGGGGGGCTCCTACGAGCAGTACTTC
CASSRLAGGSYEQYF
>.|TRBV5-1|.|TRBJ2-3|15
TGCGCCAGCAGCTACTGGACGGGGAGCACAGATACGCAGTATTTT
CASSYWTGSTDTQYF
>.|TRBV9|TRBD1|TRBJ2-5|14
TGTGCCAGCAGCCCGGGACAGGTTAGGGTGGCCCAGTACTTC
CASSPGQVRVAQYF